Presented here are 23 T cell receptor beta chains from one specimen sequenced in a study of a mutant IDH1 vaccine in newly diagnosed glioma. TCRdb's copy holds only in-frame clones and misses some; the assay was immunoSEQ multiplex PCR. The sample records tens of thousands of clones, around 92% being singletons. No antigen has been assigned to these receptors. Noted time point: week 47, end of study. All doses held 300 ug of mutant IDH1 20-mer peptide, with topical imiquimod. The sample in question was PBMCs, obtained from a glioma patient whose treatment included an IDH1 peptide vaccine. These receptors all come from a woman in her fifties or sixties with glioma.

The chain uses TRBV6-1 and TRBJ1-1, with TRBD1 matching over 7 bases. Looked up from germline, CDR1 is MNHNS and CDR2 is SASEGT. V lost 6 bases to trimming and J lost 4 bases; unmatched junction nucleotides: 8. The CDR3 covers 14 residues. CDR3: CASRPSQGRTEAFF. The CDR3, as DNA: TGTGCCAGCAGGCCCTCACAGGGGCGCACTGAAGCTTTCTTT.

The chain is built from TRBV27 and TRBJ2-6; D unclear. CDR3 length equals 17 residues. In germline, CDR1 is MNHEY, CDR2 SMNVEV (reference sequence). Trimming took 0 bases from V and 0 from J, leaving 9 bases between them. The CDR3: CASSLSPDNSGANVLTF. The DNA for the CDR3 is TGTGCCAGCAGTTTATCACCCGACAACTCTGGGGCCAACGTCCTGACTTTC.

The chain recombines TRBV6-5 with TRBJ1-2; D is possibly TRBD1 (6 bases). CDR3 length: 14 amino acids. Trimming took off 5 bases at V and 7 bases at J, with 17 bases between the two ends. Germline assignment: CDR1 MNHEY and CDR2 SVGAGI. CDR3 nucleotide sequence: TGTGCCAGCAGTCGTGTCGGGGGGCGGGGTGGCTACACCTTC. Amino acids: CASSRVGGRGGYTF.

The chain carries TRBV29-1 and TRBJ2-5; D remains ambiguous. Trimming pared 8 bases from V and 5 bases from J, leaving 12 bases between. Germline CDR1 and CDR2: SQVTM and ANQGSEA. This CDR3 contains 11 residues. The CDR3 loop reads CSNRLGETQYF. The CDR3 nucleotides read TGCAGCAACAGACTGGGGGAGACCCAGTACTTC.

This clone showed up just once. The chain employs TRBV7-9 and TRBJ2-7; 15 nucleotides align to TRBD2. V lost 5 bases, J lost 0 bases, and 11 bases stayed unmatched. From germline, CDR1 is SEHNR and CDR2 FQNEAQ (reference sequence). This CDR3 has 19 residues. The DNA of the CDR3 is TGTGCCAGCAGCGGGGGGGGACTAGCGGGAGGCCCTCCCTCCTACGAGCAGTACTTC. This codes for CASSGGGLAGGPPSYEQYF.

This sequence joins TRBV6-1 and TRBJ1-2; 8 positions agree with TRBD1. J lost 1 base, V lost 10 bases, and 11 bases had no gene match. This CDR3 has 15 amino acids. From germline, CDR1 is MNHNS and CDR2 SASEGT. Written as DNA, the CDR3 is TGTGCCAACCACCCAACAGGGGGTTTTAACTATGGCTACACCTTC. Translating gives CANHPTGGFNYGYTF.

V usage is TRBV6-5 and J usage is TRBJ1-1, with a weak D call TRBD1 (5 bases). The CDR3 is 15 residues long. V lost 6 bases and J 0 bases, leaving 14 bases between the germline ends. The germline V gene encodes CDR1 MNHEY and CDR2 SVGAGI. The CDR3 DNA reads TGTGCCAGCAGCGTCCCGGGACGGTTGAACACTGAAGCTTTCTTT. Its protein product is CASSVPGRLNTEAFF.

The chain is built from TRBV7-3 and TRBJ1-6; 7 bases align to TRBD1. Per the germline V gene, CDR1 is SGHTA and CDR2 is FQGTGA. V lost 1 base, J lost 9 bases, and 3 bases stayed unmatched. The CDR3 sequence is 14 residues long. The CDR3 DNA sequence: TGTGCCAGCAGCTTAAAAGGGGGCCTTTCACCCCTCCACTTT. This encodes CASSLKGGLSPLHF.

The DNA for the CDR3 is TGTGCCTGGAGTTCCGGGACCCAGGGCATGCCCCAGCATTTT. The encoded protein is CAWSSGTQGMPQHF. The chain is built from TRBV30 and TRBJ1-5, with TRBD1 as a possible D gene (5 bases). This CDR3 has 14 amino acids. With 2 bases removed from V and 9 bases from J, the gap between germline ends came to 17 bases. Looked up from germline, CDR1 is GTSNPN and CDR2 is SVGIG (reference sequence). Variable domain in full (rest from reference TRBV30 and TRBJ1-5): SQTIHQWPATLVQPVGSPLSLECTVEGTSNPNLYWYRQAAGRGLQLLFYSVGIGQISSEVPQNLSASRPQDRQFILSSKKLLLSDSGFYLCAWSSGTQGMPQHFGDGTRLSIL.

This chain connects TRBV28 to TRBJ2-5; D is ambiguous. The CDR3 is 13 amino acids. Germline V CDR1 and CDR2: MDHEN, SYDVKM. V lost 10 bases, J lost 1 base, and 13 bases lay in between. CDR3 sequence (DNA): TGTGCCACTCAAATTAACCCCCAAGAGACCCAGTACTTC. Its protein is CATQINPQETQYF.

The genes are TRBV5-5 and TRBJ2-5; the D is unclear. CDR3 size: 14 residues. Germline values: CDR1 SGHKS, CDR2 YYEKEE (reference sequence). V dropped 1 base and J dropped 9 bases, with 16 bases sitting between them. The CDR3 region is CASSLYQAAWAQYF. The CDR3 bases are TGTGCCAGCAGCTTGTATCAGGCGGCGTGGGCCCAGTACTTC.

J is TRBJ2-1 and V is TRBV9; D uncertain. V lost 0 bases, J lost 9 bases, and 10 bases lay in between. Germline-derived CDR1 and CDR2 are SGDLS and YYNGEE. CDR3 length: 13 amino acids. CDR3 DNA sequence: TGTGCCAGCAGCGTAGAGGCCCTGGGTGAGCAGTTCTTC. It is translated as CASSVEALGEQFF.

This chain uses TRBV7-8 with TRBJ1-4; D gene uncertain. Germline V CDR1 and CDR2: SGHVS, FQNEAQ. V lost 3 bases to trimming and J lost 3 bases, with 8 bases between them. This CDR3 is 14 amino acids long. CDR3 nucleotide sequence: TGTGCCAGCAGCTTGAAAGGTCCTAATGAAAAACTGTTTTTT. Protein product: CASSLKGPNEKLFF.

The chain carries TRBV15 and TRBJ1-2; 7 nucleotides agree with TRBD1. CDR3 length equals 14 residues. Germline CDR1 reads LNHNV; CDR2 reads YYDKDF (reference sequence). The J segment lost 8 bases and the V segment lost 1 base, leaving 7 bases of the junction unmatched. CDR3 bases: TGTGCCACCAGCAGAGCCCGGGACAGCAGCGGCTACACCTTC. Protein sequence: CATSRARDSSGYTF. The whole variable domain, filled in from reference TRBV15 and TRBJ1-2, reads DAMVIQNPRYQVTQFGKPVTLSCSQTLNHNVMYWYQQKSSQAPKLLFHYYDKDFNNEADTPDNFQSRRPNTSFCFLDIRSPGLGDTAMYLCATSRARDSSGYTFGSGTRLTVV.

The chain combines TRBV11-2 with TRBJ2-2; D assignment may be TRBD1 or TRBD2 (6 bases each). The CDR3 is made up of 17 amino acids. The germline V gene encodes CDR1 SGHAT and CDR2 FQNNGV. V lost 5 bases and J 4 bases, leaving 20 bases between the germline ends. CDR3 region: CASSPTGARPPTGELFF. The CDR3 DNA sequence: TGTGCCAGCAGCCCCACGGGGGCGCGTCCCCCCACCGGGGAGCTGTTTTTT.

V is TRBV5-5 and J is TRBJ2-7; no clear D. Germline values: CDR1 SGHKS, CDR2 YYEKEE (reference sequence). This CDR3 is 15 amino acids long. Trimming left V 0 bases short and J 1 base short, with 11 bases between. The CDR3 DNA reads TGTGCCAGCAGCTTGGTGCCAACAGAGTCCTACGAGCAGTACTTC. Translated, it gives CASSLVPTESYEQYF.

The chain is built from TRBV6-6 and TRBJ2-1; possibly TRBD2 for D (5 bases). The germline V gene has CDR1 MNHNY and CDR2 SVGAGI (reference sequence). The CDR3 length is 12 residues. Trimming left V 3 bases short and J 9 bases short, with 9 bases between. The CDR3 bases are TGTGCCAGCAGTTATAGAGCGGTTGAGCAGTTCTTC. It translates to CASSYRAVEQFF.

The V and J genes are TRBV6-5 and TRBJ1-3, with TRBD1 as a possible D gene (5 bases). The V gene's germline CDR1 is MNHEY and CDR2 SVGAGI. V lost 8 bases to trimming and J lost 3 bases, with 17 bases between them. The CDR3 contains 15 residues. In nucleotides, the CDR3 is TGTGCCAGCCGCCCCACCGACAGTTTTGGAAACACCATATATTTT. Translating it yields CASRPTDSFGNTIYF.

V is TRBV4-1 and J is TRBJ2-7, with 13 bases identical to TRBD2. CDR1 and CDR2 (germline): MGHRA, YSYEKL. The CDR3 is 17 residues long. V lost 0 bases, J lost 3 bases, and 5 bases stayed unmatched. The CDR3 here is CASSQERGTSGNYEQYF. The CDR3, as DNA: TGCGCCAGCAGCCAAGAAAGGGGGACTAGCGGGAACTACGAGCAGTACTTC.

This chain uses TRBV28 with TRBJ1-1; no reliable D call. Germline V gene sequence: CDR1 MDHEN, CDR2 SYDVKM. V lost 8 bases, J lost 3 bases, and 7 bases lay in between. The CDR3 loop spans 11 amino acids. The CDR3 DNA sequence: TGTGCCAGCCTTAGGGACACTGAAGCTTTCTTT. Protein product: CASLRDTEAFF.

The genes are TRBV6-6 and TRBJ1-1; D is uncertain. The CDR3 length is 14 residues. Between the trimmed V and J ends, which lost 0 bases and 1 base, there was a span of 6 bases. CDR1 and CDR2 (germline): MNHNY, SVGAGI (reference sequence). CDR3 protein: CASSYSEGNTEAFF. CDR3 nucleotides: TGTGCCAGCAGTTACTCAGAGGGGAACACTGAAGCTTTCTTT.

The chain joins TRBV19 to TRBJ2-2; D is unresolved. Germline-derived CDR1 and CDR2 are LNHDA and SQIVND (reference sequence). Trimming took off 10 bases at V and 1 base at J, with 10 bases between the two ends. The CDR3 spans 13 residues. The CDR3 nucleotides read TGTGCCACTAAGACGGTGAACACCGGGGAGCTGTTTTTT. Encoded protein: CATKTVNTGELFF.

This chain joins TRBV5-1 and TRBJ2-5, with TRBD2 identical over 9 bases. Germline CDR1 reads SGHRS; CDR2 reads YFSETQ. The V segment lost 5 bases and the J segment 5 bases; nucleotides outside the gene matches: 10. This CDR3 region has 15 residues. This CDR3 is CASRSASGTSETQYF. In DNA, the CDR3 is TGCGCCAGCAGGTCTGCTAGCGGGACAAGCGAGACCCAGTACTTC.